This T cell receptor beta chain was captured in a study of OX40 agonist ivuxolimab in advanced cancers. The germline V and J ends were trimmed by 3 bases and 5 bases, with 10 bases remaining between them. Looked up from germline, CDR1 is SGHVS and CDR2 is FQNEAQ. This CDR3 has 14 residues. TCRdb's table, derived via immunoSEQ multiplex PCR, lists solely in-frame clones and lacks some. The top ten clones hold under 4.5% of a sample with fewer than 70,000 clones, about 88% of them seen once. The clonotype was recovered from an adult with an advanced solid tumor such as melanoma, head and neck, liver or kidney cancer. The gene calls are TRBV7-8 and TRBJ1-4; D is undetermined. This specimen consisted of CD4+ or CD8+ T cells sorted from blood, obtained in a trial of the OX40 agonist ivuxolimab. CDR3 nucleotides: TGTGCCAGCAGCTTCGGCAGCCGGAATGAAAAACTGTTTTTT. Its translation is CASSFGSRNEKLFF.